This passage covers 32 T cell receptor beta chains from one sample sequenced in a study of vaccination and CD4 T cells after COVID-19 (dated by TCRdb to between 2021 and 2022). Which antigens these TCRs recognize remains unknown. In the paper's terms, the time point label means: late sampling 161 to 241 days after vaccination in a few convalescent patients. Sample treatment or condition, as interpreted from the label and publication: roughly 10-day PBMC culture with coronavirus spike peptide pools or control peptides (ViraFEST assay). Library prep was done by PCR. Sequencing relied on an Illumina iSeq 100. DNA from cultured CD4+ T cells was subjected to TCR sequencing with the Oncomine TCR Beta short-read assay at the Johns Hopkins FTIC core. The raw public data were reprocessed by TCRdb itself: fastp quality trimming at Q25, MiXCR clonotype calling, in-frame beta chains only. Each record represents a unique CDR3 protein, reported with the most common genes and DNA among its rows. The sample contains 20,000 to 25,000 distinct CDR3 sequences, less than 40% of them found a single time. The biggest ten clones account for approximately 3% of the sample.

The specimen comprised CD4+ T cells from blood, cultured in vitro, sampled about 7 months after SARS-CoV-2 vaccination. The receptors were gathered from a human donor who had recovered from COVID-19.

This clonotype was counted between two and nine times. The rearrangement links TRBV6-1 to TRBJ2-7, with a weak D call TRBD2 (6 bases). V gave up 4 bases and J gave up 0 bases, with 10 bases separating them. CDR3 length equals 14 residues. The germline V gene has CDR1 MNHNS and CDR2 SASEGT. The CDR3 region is CASSVRGGSYEQYF. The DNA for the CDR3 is TGTGCCAGCAGTGTTCGGGGAGGCTCCTACGAGCAGTACTTC.

CDR3 loop: CASSQWTGASDTQYF. In DNA, the CDR3 is TGCGCCAGCAGCCAGTGGACAGGGGCGTCAGATACGCAGTATTTT. The chain employs TRBV4-1 and TRBJ2-3; 9 nucleotides agree with TRBD1. This CDR3 contains 15 residues. V lost 3 bases to trimming and J lost 4 bases; unmatched junction nucleotides: 5. The V gene's germline CDR1 is MGHRA and CDR2 YSYEKL.

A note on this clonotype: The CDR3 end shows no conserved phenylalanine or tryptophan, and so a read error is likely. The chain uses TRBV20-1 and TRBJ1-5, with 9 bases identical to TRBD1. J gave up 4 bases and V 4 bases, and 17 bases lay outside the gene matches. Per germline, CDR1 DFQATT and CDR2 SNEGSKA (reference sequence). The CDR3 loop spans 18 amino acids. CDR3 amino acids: CSATTGGSRRVGNQPQHL. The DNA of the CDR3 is TGCAGTGCTACGACAGGGGGATCTAGACGAGTAGGGAATCAGCCCCAGCATCTT.

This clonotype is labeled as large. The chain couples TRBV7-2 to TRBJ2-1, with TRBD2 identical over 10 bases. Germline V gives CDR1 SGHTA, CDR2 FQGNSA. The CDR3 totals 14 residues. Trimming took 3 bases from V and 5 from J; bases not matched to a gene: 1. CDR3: CASSFGLADNEQFF. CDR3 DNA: TGTGCCAGCAGCTTTGGACTAGCGGACAATGAGCAGTTCTTC.

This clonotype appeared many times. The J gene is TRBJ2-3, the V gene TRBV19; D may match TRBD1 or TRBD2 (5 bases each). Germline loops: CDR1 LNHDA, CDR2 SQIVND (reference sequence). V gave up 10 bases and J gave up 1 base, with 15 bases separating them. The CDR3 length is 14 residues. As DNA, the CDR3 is TGTGCCACCCTGGGGGATACGGGCACAGATACGCAGTATTTT. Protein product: CATLGDTGTDTQYF. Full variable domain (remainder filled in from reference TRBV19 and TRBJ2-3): DGGITQSPKYLFRKEGQNVTLSCEQNLNHDAMYWYRQDPGQGLRLIYYSQIVNDFQKGDIAEGYSVSREKKESFPLTVTSAQKNPTAFYLCATLGDTGTDTQYFGPGTRLTVL.

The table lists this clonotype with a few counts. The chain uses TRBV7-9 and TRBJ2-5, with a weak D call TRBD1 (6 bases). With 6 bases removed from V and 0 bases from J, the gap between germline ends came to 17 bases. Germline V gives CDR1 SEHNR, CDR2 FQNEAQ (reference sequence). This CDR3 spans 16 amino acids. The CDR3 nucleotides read TGTGCCAGCAGACCCAGGGGAGTGGCCGACCAAGAGACCCAGTACTTC. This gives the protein CASRPRGVADQETQYF.

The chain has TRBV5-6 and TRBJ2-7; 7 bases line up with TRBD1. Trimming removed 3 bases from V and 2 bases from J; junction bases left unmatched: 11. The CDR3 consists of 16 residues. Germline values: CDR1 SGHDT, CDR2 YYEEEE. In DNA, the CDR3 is TGTGCCAGCAGCTGGGGTTCGGGACAGAGTCCCTACGAGCAGTACTTC. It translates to CASSWGSGQSPYEQYF.

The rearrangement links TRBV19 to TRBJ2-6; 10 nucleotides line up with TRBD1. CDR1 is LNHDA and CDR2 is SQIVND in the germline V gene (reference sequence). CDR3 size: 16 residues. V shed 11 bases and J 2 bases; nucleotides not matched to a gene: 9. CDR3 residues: CAGGDRGSPGANVLTF. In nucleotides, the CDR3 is TGTGCCGGAGGGGACAGGGGTTCCCCTGGGGCCAACGTCCTGACTTTC.

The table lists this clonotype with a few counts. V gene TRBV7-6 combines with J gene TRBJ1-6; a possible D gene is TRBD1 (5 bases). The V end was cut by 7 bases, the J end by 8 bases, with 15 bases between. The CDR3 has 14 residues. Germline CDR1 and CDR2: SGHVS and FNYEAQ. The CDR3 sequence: CASKVGPGDSPLHF. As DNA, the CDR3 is TGTGCCAGCAAGGTCGGGCCGGGGGATTCACCCCTCCACTTT.

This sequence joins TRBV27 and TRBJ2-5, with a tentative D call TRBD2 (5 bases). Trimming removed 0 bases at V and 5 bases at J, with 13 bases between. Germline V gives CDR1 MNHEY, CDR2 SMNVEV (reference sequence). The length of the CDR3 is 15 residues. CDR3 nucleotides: TGTGCCAGCAGTTTATCCCTTAGCGCTTGGGAGACCCAGTACTTC. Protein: CASSLSLSAWETQYF.

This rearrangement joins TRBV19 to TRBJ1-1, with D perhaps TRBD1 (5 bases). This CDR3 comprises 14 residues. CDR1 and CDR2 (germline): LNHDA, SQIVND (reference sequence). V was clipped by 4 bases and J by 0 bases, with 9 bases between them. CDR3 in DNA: TGTGCCAGTAGTAAGAGACAGTTGAACACTGAAGCTTTCTTT. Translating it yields CASSKRQLNTEAFF.

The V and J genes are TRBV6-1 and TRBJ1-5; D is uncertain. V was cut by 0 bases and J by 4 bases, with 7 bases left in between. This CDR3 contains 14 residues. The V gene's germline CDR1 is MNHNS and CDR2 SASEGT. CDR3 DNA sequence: TGTGCCAGCAGTGAAGCGGCGGTTAATCAGCCCCAGCATTTT. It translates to CASSEAAVNQPQHF.

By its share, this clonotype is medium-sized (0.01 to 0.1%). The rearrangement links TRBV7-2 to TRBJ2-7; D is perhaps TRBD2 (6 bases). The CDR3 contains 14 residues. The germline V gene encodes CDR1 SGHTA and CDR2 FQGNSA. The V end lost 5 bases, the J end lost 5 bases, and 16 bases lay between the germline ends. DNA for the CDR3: TGTGCCAGCAGCCGGGGACTTCAATCTAACGAGCAGTACTTC. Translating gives CASSRGLQSNEQYF.

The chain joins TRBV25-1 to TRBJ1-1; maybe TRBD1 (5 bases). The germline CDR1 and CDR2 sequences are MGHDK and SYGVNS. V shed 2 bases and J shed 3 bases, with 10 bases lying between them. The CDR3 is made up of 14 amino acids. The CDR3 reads CASSEPGSDTEAFF. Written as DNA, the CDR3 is TGTGCCAGCAGTGAACCAGGGTCGGACACTGAAGCTTTCTTT.

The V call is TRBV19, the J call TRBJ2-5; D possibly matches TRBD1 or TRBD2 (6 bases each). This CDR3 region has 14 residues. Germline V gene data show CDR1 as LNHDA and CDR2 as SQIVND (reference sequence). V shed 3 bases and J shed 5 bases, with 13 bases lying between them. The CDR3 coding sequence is TGTGCCAGTAGTATCGGGGGCCTTGGGGAGACCCAGTACTTC. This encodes CASSIGGLGETQYF.

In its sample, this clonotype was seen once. CDR3 in DNA: TGTGCCAGCAGTTCACCGGGACTAGCGGATCTGACGGATACGCAGTATTTT. Translation gives CASSSPGLADLTDTQYF. V gene TRBV28 combines with J gene TRBJ2-3; 11 positions match TRBD2. Per germline, CDR1 MDHEN and CDR2 SYDVKM. This CDR3 is built from 17 residues. After removal of 4 bases from V and 6 bases from J, the junction contained 12 bases not matched to a gene.

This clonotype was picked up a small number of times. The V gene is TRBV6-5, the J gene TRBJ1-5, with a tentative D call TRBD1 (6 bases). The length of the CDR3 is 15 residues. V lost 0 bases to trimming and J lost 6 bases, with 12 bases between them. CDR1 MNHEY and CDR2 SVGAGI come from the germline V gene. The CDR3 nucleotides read TGTGCCAGCAGTTACTCGTCAGGGGTGACTCAGCCCCAGCATTTT. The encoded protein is CASSYSSGVTQPQHF.

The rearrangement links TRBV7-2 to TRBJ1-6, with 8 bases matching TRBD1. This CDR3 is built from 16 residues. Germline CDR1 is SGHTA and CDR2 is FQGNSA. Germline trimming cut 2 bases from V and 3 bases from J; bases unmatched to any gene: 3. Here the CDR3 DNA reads TGTGCCAGCAGCTTATACACAGGGGGCTATAATTCACCCCTCCACTTT. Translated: CASSLYTGGYNSPLHF.

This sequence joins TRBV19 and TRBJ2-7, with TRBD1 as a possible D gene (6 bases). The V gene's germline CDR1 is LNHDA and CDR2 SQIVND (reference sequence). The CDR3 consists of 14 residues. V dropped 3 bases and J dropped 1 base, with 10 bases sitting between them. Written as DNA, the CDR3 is TGTGCCAGTAGTATCCCAGGGGCATCCTACGAGCAGTACTTC. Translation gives CASSIPGASYEQYF.

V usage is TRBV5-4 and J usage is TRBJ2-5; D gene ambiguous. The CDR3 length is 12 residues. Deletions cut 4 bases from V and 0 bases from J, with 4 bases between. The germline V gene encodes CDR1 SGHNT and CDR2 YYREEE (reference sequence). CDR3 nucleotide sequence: TGTGCCAGCAGCCGGTACCAAGAGACCCAGTACTTC. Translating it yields CASSRYQETQYF.

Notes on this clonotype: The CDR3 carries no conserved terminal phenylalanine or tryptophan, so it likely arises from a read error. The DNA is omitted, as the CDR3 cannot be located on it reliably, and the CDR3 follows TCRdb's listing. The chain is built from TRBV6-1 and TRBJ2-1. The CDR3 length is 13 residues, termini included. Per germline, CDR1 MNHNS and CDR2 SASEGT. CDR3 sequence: CASSDSNGRKVSL.

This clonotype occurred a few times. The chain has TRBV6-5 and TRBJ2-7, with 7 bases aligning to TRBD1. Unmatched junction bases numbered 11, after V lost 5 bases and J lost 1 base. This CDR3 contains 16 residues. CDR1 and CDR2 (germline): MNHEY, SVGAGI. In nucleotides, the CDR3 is TGTGCCAGCAGTACCTCGAGACAGGGATCGTCCTACGAGCAGTACTTC. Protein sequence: CASSTSRQGSSYEQYF.

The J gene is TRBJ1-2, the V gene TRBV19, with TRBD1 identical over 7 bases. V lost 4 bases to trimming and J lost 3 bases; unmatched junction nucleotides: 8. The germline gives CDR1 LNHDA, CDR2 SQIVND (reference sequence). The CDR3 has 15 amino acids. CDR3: CASSKERTGDYGYTF. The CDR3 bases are TGTGCCAGTAGTAAGGAGCGCACAGGGGACTATGGCTACACCTTC. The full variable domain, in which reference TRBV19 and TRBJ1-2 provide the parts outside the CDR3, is DGGITQSPKYLFRKEGQNVTLSCEQNLNHDAMYWYRQDPGQGLRLIYYSQIVNDFQKGDIAEGYSVSREKKESFPLTVTSAQKNPTAFYLCASSKERTGDYGYTFGSGTRLTVV.

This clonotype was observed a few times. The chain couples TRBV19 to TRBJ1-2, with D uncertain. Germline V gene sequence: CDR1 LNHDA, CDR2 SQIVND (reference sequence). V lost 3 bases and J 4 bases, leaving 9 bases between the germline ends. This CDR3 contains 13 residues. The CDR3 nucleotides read TGTGCCAGTAGTATTACTCAGAGCTATGGCTACACCTTC. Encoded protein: CASSITQSYGYTF. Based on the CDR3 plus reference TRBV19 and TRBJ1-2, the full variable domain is DGGITQSPKYLFRKEGQNVTLSCEQNLNHDAMYWYRQDPGQGLRLIYYSQIVNDFQKGDIAEGYSVSREKKESFPLTVTSAQKNPTAFYLCASSITQSYGYTFGSGTRLTVV.

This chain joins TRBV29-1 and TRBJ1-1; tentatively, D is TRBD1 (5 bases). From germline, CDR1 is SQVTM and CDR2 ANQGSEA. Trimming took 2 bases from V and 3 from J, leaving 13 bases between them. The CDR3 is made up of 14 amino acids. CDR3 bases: TGCAGCGTTGAAAGCGCAGGGTCCCACACTGAAGCTTTCTTT. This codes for CSVESAGSHTEAFF.

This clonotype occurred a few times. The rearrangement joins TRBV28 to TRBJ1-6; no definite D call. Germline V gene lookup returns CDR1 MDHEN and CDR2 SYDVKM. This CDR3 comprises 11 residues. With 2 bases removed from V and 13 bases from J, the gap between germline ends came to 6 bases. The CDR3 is CASSLNGPLHF. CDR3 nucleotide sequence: TGTGCCAGCAGTTTAAACGGGCCCCTCCACTTT.

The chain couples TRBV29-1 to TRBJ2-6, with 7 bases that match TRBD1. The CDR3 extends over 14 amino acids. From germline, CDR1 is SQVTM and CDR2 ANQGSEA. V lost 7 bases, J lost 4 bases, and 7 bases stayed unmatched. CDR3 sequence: CSAMTGSGANVLTF. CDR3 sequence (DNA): TGCAGCGCTATGACAGGGAGCGGGGCCAACGTCCTGACTTTC.

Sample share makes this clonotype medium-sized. The CDR3 is CASRPNQDYEQYF. The CDR3 nucleotides read TGTGCCAGCAGACCAAACCAAGACTACGAGCAGTACTTC. The gene calls are TRBV27 and TRBJ2-7; D gene ambiguous. This CDR3 has 13 residues. Germline CDR1 reads MNHEY; CDR2 reads SMNVEV (reference sequence). Trimming shortened V by 6 bases and J by 3 bases, and 12 bases separated the two germline ends.

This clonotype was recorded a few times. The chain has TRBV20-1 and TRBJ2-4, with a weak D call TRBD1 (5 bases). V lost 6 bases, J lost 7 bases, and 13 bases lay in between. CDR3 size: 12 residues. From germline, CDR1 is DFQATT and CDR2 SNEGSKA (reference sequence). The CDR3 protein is CSALPPGNIQYF. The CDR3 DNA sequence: TGCAGTGCCCTCCCCCCAGGGAACATTCAGTACTTC.

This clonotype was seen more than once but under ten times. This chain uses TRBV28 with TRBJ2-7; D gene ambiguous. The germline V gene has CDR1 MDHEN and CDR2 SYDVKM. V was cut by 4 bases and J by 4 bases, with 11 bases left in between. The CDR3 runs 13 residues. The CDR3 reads CASSSLTVYEQYF. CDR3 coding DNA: TGTGCCAGCAGTTCTCTGACTGTGTACGAGCAGTACTTC.

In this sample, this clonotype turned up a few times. The CDR3 sequence: CASSPTGLANYGYTF. The CDR3 DNA follows: TGTGCCAGCAGTCCGACAGGCTTAGCTAACTATGGCTACACCTTC. The chain carries TRBV27 and TRBJ1-2, with D possibly TRBD1 on 6 matching bases. Germline CDR1 and CDR2: MNHEY and SMNVEV (reference sequence). With 5 bases removed from V and 0 bases from J, the gap between germline ends came to 13 bases. The CDR3 extends over 15 amino acids.

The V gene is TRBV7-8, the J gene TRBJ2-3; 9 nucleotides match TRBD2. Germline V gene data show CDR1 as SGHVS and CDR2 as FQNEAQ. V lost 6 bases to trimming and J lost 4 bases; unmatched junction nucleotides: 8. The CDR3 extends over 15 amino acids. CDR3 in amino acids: CASSGSGRRADTQYF. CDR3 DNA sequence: TGTGCCAGCAGTGGGAGCGGGAGGCGGGCAGATACGCAGTATTTT.